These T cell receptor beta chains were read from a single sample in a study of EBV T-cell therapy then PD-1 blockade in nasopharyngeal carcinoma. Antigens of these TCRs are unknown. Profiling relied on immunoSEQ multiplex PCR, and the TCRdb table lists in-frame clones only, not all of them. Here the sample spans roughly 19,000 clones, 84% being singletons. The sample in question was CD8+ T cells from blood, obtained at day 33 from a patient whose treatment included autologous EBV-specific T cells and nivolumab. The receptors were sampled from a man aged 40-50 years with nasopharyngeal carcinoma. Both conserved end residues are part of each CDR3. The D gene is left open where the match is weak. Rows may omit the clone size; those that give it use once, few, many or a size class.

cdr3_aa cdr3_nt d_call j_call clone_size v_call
CASSVSSGTGRNSPLHF TGTGCCAGCAGCGTAAGCTCCGGGACAGGGAGAAATTCACCCCTCCACTTT TRBD1 TRBJ1-6 once TRBV9
CASSETTDRAPWEQYF TGTGCCAGCAGCGAAACGACCGACAGGGCCCCTTGGGAGCAGTACTTC TRBD1 TRBJ2-7 . TRBV7-9
CASSWDVNNEQFF TGTGCCAGCAGCTGGGACGTTAACAATGAGCAGTTCTTC . TRBJ2-1 once TRBV28
CASSASGEGGTEAFF TGTGCCAGCAGCGCCTCCGGGGAAGGTGGCACTGAAGCTTTCTTT . TRBJ1-1 . TRBV6-2/TRBV6-3
CASSPGTAATNEELFF TGTGCCAGCTCACCAGGGACCGCCGCAACTAATGAAGAACTGTTTTTT . TRBJ1-4 . TRBV18
CASSLLLAGEQFF TGTGCCAGCAGCTTACTGTTAGCAGGTGAGCAGTTCTTC . TRBJ2-1 . TRBV7-8
CATSKGAPDGFSYEQYF TGTGCCACCAGCAAGGGGGCCCCGGACGGATTTTCCTACGAGCAGTACTTC TRBD1 TRBJ2-7 . TRBV15
CASSIVRGTEAFF TGTGCCAGTAGTATAGTCAGGGGGACTGAAGCTTTCTTT TRBD1 TRBJ1-1 once TRBV19
CASTPDRYSNQPQHF TGCGCCAGCACCCCGGACAGGTATAGCAATCAGCCCCAGCATTTT TRBD1 TRBJ1-5 . TRBV4-1
CASSESGESTEAFF TGTGCCAGCAGTGAATCGGGGGAGAGCACTGAAGCTTTCTTT . TRBJ1-1 . TRBV6-1
CASSYRPYEQYF TGTGCCAGCAGTTACCGCCCTTACGAGCAGTACTTC . TRBJ2-7 . TRBV6-2/TRBV6-3
CASSLLERYTGELFF TGTGCCAGCAGTTTATTGGAGAGATACACCGGGGAGCTGTTTTTT . TRBJ2-2 . TRBV28
CASSLGARLPANYGYTF TGTGCCAGCAGCTTAGGTGCAAGGCTCCCGGCTAACTATGGCTACACCTTC . TRBJ1-2 . TRBV7-2
CASSSNLAGGISYNEQFF TGTGCCAGCAGCTCCAACCTAGCGGGGGGGATCTCCTACAATGAGCAGTTCTTC TRBD2 TRBJ2-1 . TRBV7-8
CASSRVPAYEQYF TGTGCCAGCAGCCGCGTCCCCGCCTACGAGCAGTACTTC . TRBJ2-7 . TRBV16
CASSQDRSGGALGQFF TGTGCCAGCAGCCAAGATCGGAGCGGGGGGGCCCTCGGGCAGTTCTTC TRBD2 TRBJ2-1 . TRBV4-2
CASSQSRLVTDTQYF TGCGCCAGCAGCCAAAGCCGTCTGGTCACAGATACGCAGTATTTT . TRBJ2-3 . TRBV4-1
CASSSGGAQPQHF TGTGCCAGCAGTTCAGGGGGCGCTCAGCCCCAGCATTTT TRBD1 TRBJ1-5 . TRBV27
CASSFWVEGGSTDTQYF TGTGCCAGCAGTTTTTGGGTAGAAGGGGGAAGCACAGATACGCAGTATTTT . TRBJ2-3 . TRBV28
CASSFGVGEQYF TGTGCCAGCAGTTTCGGGGTCGGCGAGCAGTACTTC . TRBJ2-7 few TRBV27
CASSPRTNGYTF TGTGCCAGCAGCCCCCGGACGAATGGCTACACCTTC . TRBJ1-2 . TRBV7-8
CASSEQPDSRQGF TGTGCCAGCAGTGAGCAACCGGACAGCCGTCAGGGTTTT . TRBJ1-1 . TRBV25-1
CASSPFPRGRIGNQPQHF TGTGCCAGCAGTCCATTCCCCAGGGGGCGGATAGGCAATCAGCCCCAGCATTTT TRBD1 TRBJ1-5 . TRBV28
CASSLRLAGEQYF TGTGCCAGCAGCTTAAGACTAGCGGGGGAGCAGTACTTC TRBD2 TRBJ2-7 . TRBV7-6
CASSFYGLAETYEQYF TGTGCCAGCAGTTTCTACGGACTAGCGGAAACCTACGAGCAGTACTTC TRBD2 TRBJ2-7 . TRBV27
CASERGGSGGYTF TGTGCCAGCGAACGCGGGGGGTCTGGGGGCTACACCTTC . TRBJ1-2 . TRBV9
CASSEGLTGPARGYTF TGTGCCAGCAGTGAAGGCCTAACAGGGCCAGCTAGGGGCTACACCTTC . TRBJ1-2 . TRBV2
CASSPLGQVYNYGYTF TGTGCCAGCAGCCCCCTAGGACAGGTTTACAACTATGGCTACACCTTC TRBD1 TRBJ1-2 once TRBV3-1/TRBV3-2
CASSLAGGPRETQYF TGTGCCAGCAGCTTAGCGGGGGGCCCTAGGGAGACCCAGTACTTC TRBD2 TRBJ2-5 . TRBV7-3
CASSLRVSGVKAFF TGTGCCAGCAGCTTAAGGGTTTCGGGGGTCAAAGCTTTCTTT . TRBJ1-1 . TRBV13
CASSVGSGNIQYF TGTGCCAGCAGCGTTGGCAGTGGAAACATTCAGTACTTC . TRBJ2-4 once TRBV9
CASSLSPWNSPLHF TGTGCCAGCAGTTTATCCCCTTGGAACTCACCCCTCCACTTT . TRBJ1-6 few TRBV27
CASSECRAGNQPQHF TGTGCCAGCAGTGAATGCAGGGCAGGCAATCAGCCCCAGCATTTT . TRBJ1-5 few TRBV25-1
CASRTGRGEQFF TGTGCCAGCAGGACAGGGCGGGGTGAGCAGTTCTTC . TRBJ2-1 . TRBV9
CASSQDDGSGNTIYF TGTGCCAGCAGCCAAGATGACGGCTCTGGAAACACCATATATTTT . TRBJ1-3 . TRBV3-1/TRBV3-2
CASSYGQGEQYF TGTGCCAGCAGCTACGGACAGGGCGAGCAGTACTTC TRBD1 TRBJ2-7 . TRBV7-6
CASSQEAEVPKNIQYF TGCGCCAGCAGCCAAGAAGCTGAGGTCCCCAAAAACATTCAGTACTTC . TRBJ2-4 . TRBV4-3
CASSLPGTPNEKLFF TGTGCCAGCAGTTTACCCGGGACCCCTAATGAAAAACTGTTTTTT . TRBJ1-4 . TRBV27
CASSADGYSYNEQFF TGTGCCAGTAGTGCGGACGGTTACTCCTACAATGAGCAGTTCTTC . TRBJ2-1 . TRBV19
CASSISPLDRVDYNYGYTF TGTGCCAGTAGTATAAGCCCACTGGACAGGGTGGACTATAACTATGGCTACACCTTC TRBD1 TRBJ1-2 . TRBV19
CASSLASNLAFF TGTGCCAGCAGCTTAGCGTCGAATCTGGCTTTCTTT . TRBJ1-1 . TRBV13
CASSFQGGRYGYTF TGTGCCAGCTCCTTTCAGGGCGGACGCTATGGCTACACCTTC . TRBJ1-2 . TRBV6-5
CASSSPNRGYGYTF TGTGCCAGCAGTTCCCCCAACAGGGGCTATGGCTACACCTTC TRBD1 TRBJ1-2 . TRBV28
CASSAFTGGNQPQHF TGTGCCAGCAGTGCGTTTACAGGGGGCAATCAGCCCCAGCATTTT TRBD1 TRBJ1-5 . TRBV6-4
CASSPGRRPYGYTF TGTGCCAGCAGCCCGGGCCGGCGACCCTATGGCTACACCTTC . TRBJ1-2 . TRBV14
CSVETPGENTIYF TGCAGCGTTGAGACCCCAGGGGAAAACACCATATATTTT . TRBJ1-3 . TRBV29-1
CASKTTGELFF TGTGCCAGTAAGACGACCGGGGAGCTGTTTTTT . TRBJ2-2 once TRBV6-5
CASSSSSYEQYF TGTGCCAGCAGTTCAAGCTCCTACGAGCAGTACTTC . TRBJ2-7 once TRBV27
CASSYAYEQYF TGTGCCAGCAGTTATGCCTACGAGCAGTACTTC . TRBJ2-7 . TRBV6-2/TRBV6-3
CASRGQGLHEQYF TGCGCCAGCAGGGGACAGGGGTTGCACGAGCAGTACTTC TRBD1 TRBJ2-7 few TRBV4-1
CASSAIGTAYGYTF TGTGCCAGCAGCGCCATAGGGACAGCCTATGGCTACACCTTC TRBD1 TRBJ1-2 . TRBV9
CSVSMGGTQPQHF TGCAGCGTCTCGATGGGGGGGACTCAGCCCCAGCATTTT . TRBJ1-5 . TRBV29-1
CASSVQGGTYNEQFF TGTGCCAGCAGCGTCCAGGGGGGAACCTACAATGAGCAGTTCTTC . TRBJ2-1 . TRBV6-4